Each of the 23 T cell receptor beta chains below was sequenced from the same sample in a study of blood T cell repertoires in COVID-19. Sequencing was performed with immunoSEQ multiplex PCR; in TCRdb, only in-frame clones are kept and a portion is missing. The table records a few hundred thousand clones, about 85% of them present only once. Sequencing was done on a sample of PBMCs or T cells enriched from blood (not recorded which). The receptors derive from a woman aged 25 to 39 who had recovered from COVID-19.

This rearrangement joins TRBV4-3 to TRBJ1-1, with a tentative D call TRBD1 (6 bases). The germline V gene encodes CDR1 LGHNA and CDR2 YSLEER. The CDR3 runs 15 residues. With 0 bases removed from V and 4 bases from J, the gap between germline ends came to 12 bases. CDR3 sequence (DNA): TGCGCCAGCAGCCAAGATATAACAGGGTCCACTGAAGCTTTCTTT. This translates into CASSQDITGSTEAFF.

V is TRBV4-2 and J is TRBJ1-2; possible D gene TRBD1, 6 bases. The V and J ends lost 2 bases and 4 bases respectively, with 14 bases between them. CDR1 is LGHNA and CDR2 is YNFKEQ in the germline V gene. This CDR3 has 15 amino acids. CDR3 bases: TGTGCCAGCAGCCAACTACAGGGCTTCAGCTATGGCTACACCTTC. It encodes CASSQLQGFSYGYTF.

The CDR3 loop is CASTKGGVGQPQHF. DNA for the CDR3: TGTGCCAGTACCAAAGGGGGCGTCGGTCAGCCCCAGCATTTT. The rearrangement links TRBV19 to TRBJ1-5; 7 bases map to TRBD1. The V segment lost 7 bases and the J segment 6 bases; nucleotides outside the gene matches: 9. The CDR3 covers 14 residues. Germline CDR1 reads LNHDA; CDR2 reads SQIVND (reference sequence). Complete variable domain (other parts from reference TRBV19 and TRBJ1-5): DGGITQSPKYLFRKEGQNVTLSCEQNLNHDAMYWYRQDPGQGLRLIYYSQIVNDFQKGDIAEGYSVSREKKESFPLTVTSAQKNPTAFYLCASTKGGVGQPQHFGDGTRLSIL.

This chain connects TRBV3-1 (or the pseudogene TRBV3-2) to TRBJ2-7, with 7 bases that match TRBD2. CDR1 and CDR2 from the germline V gene are LGHDT and YNNKEL (reference sequence). V lost 4 bases to trimming and J lost 2 bases; unmatched junction nucleotides: 2. This CDR3 is built from 13 residues. The CDR3 here is CASSPSGPYEQYF. The CDR3 DNA follows: TGTGCCAGCAGCCCTAGCGGTCCCTACGAGCAGTACTTC.

V usage is TRBV30 and J usage is TRBJ1-3; D is possibly TRBD1 (5 bases). The CDR3 loop spans 16 amino acids. Germline V gives CDR1 GTSNPN, CDR2 SVGIG (reference sequence). Trimming cost V 0 bases and J 3 bases, with 15 bases left between them. CDR3 in DNA: TGTGCCTGGAGTGTAAGGGCGGGGACTCATGGAAACACCATATATTTT. Translating it yields CAWSVRAGTHGNTIYF.

This clone was observed a few times. The chain has TRBV30 and TRBJ1-6; 7 bases line up with TRBD1. CDR3 length equals 15 residues. V shed 4 bases, J shed 10 bases, and the junction held 13 bases outside the gene matches. The germline CDR1 and CDR2 sequences are GTSNPN and SVGIG (reference sequence). The CDR3 is CAWTARGRGDSPLHF. The CDR3 DNA is TGTGCCTGGACCGCAAGGGGGCGCGGGGACTCACCCCTCCACTTT.

This sequence joins TRBV11-2 and TRBJ1-1, with D uncertain. The CDR3 has 13 amino acids. Between the trimmed V and J ends, which lost 5 bases and 1 base, there was a span of 8 bases. Germline loops: CDR1 SGHAT, CDR2 FQNNGV. Here the CDR3 reads CASSGGWNTEAFF. The CDR3 DNA sequence: TGTGCCAGCAGCGGAGGGTGGAACACTGAAGCTTTCTTT.

The V and J genes are TRBV30 and TRBJ1-5, with D uncertain. Germline CDR1 is GTSNPN and CDR2 is SVGIG (reference sequence). V lost 0 bases and J 6 bases, leaving 9 bases between the germline ends. CDR3 length: 13 residues. Here the CDR3 reads CAWSVPGGQPQHF. The CDR3 DNA follows: TGTGCCTGGAGTGTCCCAGGAGGTCAGCCCCAGCATTTT. Combining the CDR3 with reference TRBV30 and TRBJ1-5 gives the whole variable domain SQTIHQWPATLVQPVGSPLSLECTVEGTSNPNLYWYRQAAGRGLQLLFYSVGIGQISSEVPQNLSASRPQDRQFILSSKKLLLSDSGFYLCAWSVPGGQPQHFGDGTRLSIL.

The V and J genes are TRBV11-2 and TRBJ1-3, with unresolved D. The CDR3 runs 15 residues. V lost 5 bases and J lost 0, with 11 bases in between. The germline CDR1 and CDR2 sequences are SGHAT and FQNNGV. Here the CDR3 reads CASSLAPLSGNTIYF. The CDR3 region has the DNA TGTGCCAGCAGCCTAGCTCCCCTCTCTGGAAACACCATATATTTT.

The rearrangement links TRBV6-5 to TRBJ1-5; D is undetermined. Germline CDR1 reads MNHEY; CDR2 reads SVGAGI. This CDR3 region has 13 residues. Trimming took 6 bases from V and 4 from J, leaving 10 bases between them. The CDR3 coding sequence is TGTGCCAGCAGAGCGGGTTATAATCAGCCCCAGCATTTT. Its protein product is CASRAGYNQPQHF.

V and J are TRBV30 and TRBJ1-1; the D gene is possibly TRBD1 (5 bases). V dropped 3 bases and J dropped 4 bases, with 15 bases sitting between them. Looked up from germline, CDR1 is GTSNPN and CDR2 is SVGIG (reference sequence). The CDR3 totals 14 residues. This CDR3 is CAWRLRDFGTEAFF. CDR3 sequence (DNA): TGTGCCTGGAGGCTCAGGGATTTCGGCACTGAAGCTTTCTTT.

This rearrangement joins TRBV7-9 to TRBJ1-2, with 8 nucleotides matching TRBD1. With 4 bases clipped from V and 5 bases from J, the junction kept 9 bases outside the gene matches. The CDR3 is made up of 15 amino acids. CDR1 is SEHNR, CDR2 FQNEAQ, per germline (reference sequence). CDR3 loop: CASSSNDRGGYGYTF. As DNA, the CDR3 is TGTGCCAGCAGCTCCAACGACAGGGGCGGTTATGGCTACACCTTC. Together with reference TRBV7-9 and TRBJ1-2, the CDR3 gives the full variable domain: DTGVSQNPRHKITKRGQNVTFRCDPISEHNRLYWYRQTLGQGPEFLTYFQNEAQLEKSRLLSDRFSAERPKGSFSTLEIQRTEQGDSAMYLCASSSNDRGGYGYTFGSGTRLTVV.

V gene TRBV4-3 combines with J gene TRBJ1-2; possibly TRBD1 for D (6 bases). Germline values: CDR1 LGHNA, CDR2 YSLEER. V was clipped by 3 bases and J by 7 bases, with 18 bases between them. The CDR3 runs to 15 residues. CDR3 residues: CASSQDARGSGGYTF. CDR3 coding DNA: TGCGCCAGCAGCCAGGATGCCAGGGGTTCCGGTGGCTACACCTTC.

The rearrangement uses TRBV6-1 and TRBJ1-3, with D possibly TRBD1 on 5 matching bases. Trimming stripped 0 bases from V and 7 bases from J, with 7 bases between. The CDR3 is 13 residues long. From germline, CDR1 is MNHNS and CDR2 SASEGT. The CDR3 loop reads CASSEARDNTIYF. CDR3 in DNA: TGTGCCAGCAGTGAAGCCAGGGATAACACCATATATTTT.

The V gene is TRBV18, the J gene TRBJ2-7; tentative D call: TRBD2 (6 bases). V gave up 2 bases and J gave up 3 bases, with 17 bases separating them. The germline V gene encodes CDR1 KGHSH and CDR2 LQKENI. This CDR3 contains 16 residues. The chain's CDR3 is CASSPVAGPLNYEQYF. CDR3 nucleotide sequence: TGTGCCAGCTCACCAGTGGCGGGACCGCTTAACTACGAGCAGTACTTC.

The chain carries TRBV12-5 and TRBJ1-1; no clear D gene. Germline loops: CDR1 LGHNT, CDR2 FRNRAP. CDR3 size: 14 residues. The ends were cut back, 5 bases at V and 4 bases at J, with 14 bases in the middle. CDR3 nucleotides: TGTGCTAGTGGTCGATCGGATCCGGGCACTGAAGCTTTCTTT. Amino acids: CASGRSDPGTEAFF.

The chain recombines TRBV7-9 with TRBJ1-2; weak D call: TRBD1 (6 bases). V shed 4 bases and J shed 4 bases, with 16 bases lying between them. CDR1 is SEHNR, CDR2 FQNEAQ, per germline (reference sequence). The CDR3 is made up of 15 amino acids. The CDR3: CASSYLRQDIYGYTF. CDR3 in DNA: TGTGCCAGCAGCTACCTGAGACAGGACATCTATGGCTACACCTTC.

The chain has TRBV4-2 and TRBJ1-5; D call uncertain. V shed 0 bases and J shed 7 bases, with 7 bases lying between them. The CDR3 contains 13 residues. Germline-derived CDR1 and CDR2 are LGHNA and YNFKEQ. This chain's CDR3 is CASSQDSSQPQHF. The CDR3 DNA reads as TGTGCCAGCAGCCAAGACTCTTCCCAGCCCCAGCATTTT.

The V gene is TRBV7-9, the J gene TRBJ2-3, with TRBD2 as a possible D gene (6 bases). Germline loops: CDR1 SEHNR, CDR2 FQNEAQ (reference sequence). V gave up 5 bases and J gave up 0 bases, with 12 bases separating them. CDR3 length: 15 residues. The CDR3 sequence: CASSAASGSTDTQYF. The DNA for the CDR3 is TGTGCCAGCAGCGCCGCGAGCGGGAGCACAGATACGCAGTATTTT.

The rearrangement links TRBV7-9 to TRBJ1-3; D is unresolved. CDR1 and CDR2 (germline): SEHNR, FQNEAQ (reference sequence). CDR3 length: 14 residues. Trimming took 2 bases from V and 0 from J, leaving 5 bases between them. CDR3 DNA sequence: TGTGCCAGCAGCTTACCCAACTCTGGAAACACCATATATTTT. Encoded protein: CASSLPNSGNTIYF.

This chain joins TRBV18 and TRBJ2-4; D is possibly TRBD2 (6 bases). CDR3 size: 13 residues. Trimming removed 3 bases from V and 5 bases from J, with 8 bases in between. Germline CDR1 KGHSH, CDR2 LQKENI. CDR3 coding DNA: TGTGCCAGCTCACCCACTAGCCAAAACATTCAGTACTTC. Residues: CASSPTSQNIQYF.

Only one count was recorded for this clone. The chain employs TRBV12-3 or TRBV12-4 and TRBJ1-5; possible D gene TRBD1, 6 bases. V was pared by 5 bases and J by 4 bases, with 6 bases between. This CDR3 region has 12 residues. The CDR3 DNA sequence: TGTGCCAGCAGTACAGGGAATCAGCCCCAGCATTTT. Residues: CASSTGNQPQHF.

This clone was seen just once. The chain joins TRBV5-1 to TRBJ2-5; 12 bases are a match to TRBD2. This CDR3 comprises 17 residues. From germline, CDR1 is SGHRS and CDR2 YFSETQ. Losses at the gene ends were 0 bases for V and 5 bases for J; bases not matched to a gene: 8. CDR3 residues: CASSLGSTSGGVETQYF. In DNA form, the CDR3 reads TGCGCCAGCAGCTTGGGTTCGACTAGCGGGGGAGTGGAGACCCAGTACTTC.